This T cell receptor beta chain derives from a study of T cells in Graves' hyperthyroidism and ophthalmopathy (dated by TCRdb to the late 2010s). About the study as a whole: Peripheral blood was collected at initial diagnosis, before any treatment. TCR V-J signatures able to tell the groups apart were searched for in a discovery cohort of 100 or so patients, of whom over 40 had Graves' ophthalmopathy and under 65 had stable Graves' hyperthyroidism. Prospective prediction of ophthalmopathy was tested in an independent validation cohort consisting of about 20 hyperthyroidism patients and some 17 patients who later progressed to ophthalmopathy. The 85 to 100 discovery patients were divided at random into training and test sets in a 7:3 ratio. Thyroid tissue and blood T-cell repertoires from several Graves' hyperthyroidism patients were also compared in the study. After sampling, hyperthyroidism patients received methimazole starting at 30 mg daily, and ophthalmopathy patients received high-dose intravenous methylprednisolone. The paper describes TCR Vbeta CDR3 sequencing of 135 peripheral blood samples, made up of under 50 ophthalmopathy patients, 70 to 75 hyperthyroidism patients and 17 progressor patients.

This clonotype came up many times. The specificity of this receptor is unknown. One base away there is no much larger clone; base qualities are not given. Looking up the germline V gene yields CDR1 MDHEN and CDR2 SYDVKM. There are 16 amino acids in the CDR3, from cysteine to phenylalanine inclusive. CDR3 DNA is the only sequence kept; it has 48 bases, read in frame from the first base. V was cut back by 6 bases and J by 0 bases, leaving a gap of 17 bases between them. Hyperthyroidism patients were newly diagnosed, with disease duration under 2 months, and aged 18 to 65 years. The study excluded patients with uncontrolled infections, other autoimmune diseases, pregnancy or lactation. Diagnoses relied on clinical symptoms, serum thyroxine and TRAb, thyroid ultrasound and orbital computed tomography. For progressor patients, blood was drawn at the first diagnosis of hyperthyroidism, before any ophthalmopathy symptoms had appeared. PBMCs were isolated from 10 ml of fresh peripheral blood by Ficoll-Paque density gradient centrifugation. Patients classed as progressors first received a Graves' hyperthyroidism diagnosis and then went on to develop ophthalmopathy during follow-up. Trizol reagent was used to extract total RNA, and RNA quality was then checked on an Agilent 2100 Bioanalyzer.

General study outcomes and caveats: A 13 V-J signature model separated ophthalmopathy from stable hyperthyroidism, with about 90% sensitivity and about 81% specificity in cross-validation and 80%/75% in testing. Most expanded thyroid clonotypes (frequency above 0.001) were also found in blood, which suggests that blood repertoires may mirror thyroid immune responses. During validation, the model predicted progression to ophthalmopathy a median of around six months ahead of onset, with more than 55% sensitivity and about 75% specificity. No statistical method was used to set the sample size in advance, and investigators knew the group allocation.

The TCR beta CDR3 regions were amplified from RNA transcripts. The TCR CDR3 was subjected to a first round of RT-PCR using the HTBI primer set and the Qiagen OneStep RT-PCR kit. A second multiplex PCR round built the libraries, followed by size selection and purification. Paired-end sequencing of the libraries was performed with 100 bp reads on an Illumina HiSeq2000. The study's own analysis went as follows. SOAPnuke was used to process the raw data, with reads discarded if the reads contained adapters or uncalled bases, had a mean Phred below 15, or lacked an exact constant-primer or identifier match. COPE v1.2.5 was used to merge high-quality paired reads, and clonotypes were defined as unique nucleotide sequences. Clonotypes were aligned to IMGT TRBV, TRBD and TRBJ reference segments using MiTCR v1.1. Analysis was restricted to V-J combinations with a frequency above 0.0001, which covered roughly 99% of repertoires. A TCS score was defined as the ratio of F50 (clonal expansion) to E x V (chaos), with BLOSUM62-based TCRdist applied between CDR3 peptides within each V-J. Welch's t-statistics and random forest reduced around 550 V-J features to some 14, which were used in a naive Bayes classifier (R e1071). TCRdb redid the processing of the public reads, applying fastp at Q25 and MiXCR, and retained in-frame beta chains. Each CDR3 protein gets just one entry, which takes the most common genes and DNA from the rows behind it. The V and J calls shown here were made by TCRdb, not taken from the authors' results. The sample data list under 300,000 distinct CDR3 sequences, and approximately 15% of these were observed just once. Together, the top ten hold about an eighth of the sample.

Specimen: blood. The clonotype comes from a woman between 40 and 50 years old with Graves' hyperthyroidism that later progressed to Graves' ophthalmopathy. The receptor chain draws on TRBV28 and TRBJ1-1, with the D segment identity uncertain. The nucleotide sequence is TGTGCCAGCAGAATTTTGCGGGCGGATTTGAACACTGAAGCTTTCTTT. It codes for CASRILRADLNTEAFF.